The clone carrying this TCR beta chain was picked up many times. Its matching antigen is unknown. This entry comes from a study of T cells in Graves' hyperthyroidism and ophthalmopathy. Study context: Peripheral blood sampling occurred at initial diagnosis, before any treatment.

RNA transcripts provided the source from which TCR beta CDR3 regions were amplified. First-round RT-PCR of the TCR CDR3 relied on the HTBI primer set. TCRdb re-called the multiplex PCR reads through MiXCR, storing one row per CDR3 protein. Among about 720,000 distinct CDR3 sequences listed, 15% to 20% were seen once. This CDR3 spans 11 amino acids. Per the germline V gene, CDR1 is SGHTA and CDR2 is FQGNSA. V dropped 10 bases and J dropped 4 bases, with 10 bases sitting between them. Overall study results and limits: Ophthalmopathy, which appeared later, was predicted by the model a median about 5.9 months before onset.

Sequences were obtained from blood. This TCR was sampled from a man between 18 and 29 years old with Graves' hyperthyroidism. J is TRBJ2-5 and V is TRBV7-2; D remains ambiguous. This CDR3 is CAIATLETQYF. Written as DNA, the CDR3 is TGTGCCATAGCTACCCTAGAGACCCAGTACTTC.